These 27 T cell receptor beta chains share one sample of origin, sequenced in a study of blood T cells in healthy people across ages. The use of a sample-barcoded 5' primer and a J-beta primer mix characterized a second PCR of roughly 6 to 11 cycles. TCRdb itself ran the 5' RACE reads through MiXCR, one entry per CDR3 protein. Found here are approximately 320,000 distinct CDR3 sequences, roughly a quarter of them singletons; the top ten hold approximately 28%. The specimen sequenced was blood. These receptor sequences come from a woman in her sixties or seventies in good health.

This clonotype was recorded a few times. This chain's CDR3 is CASSLPRGNTDTQYF. The CDR3 DNA reads TGCGCCAGCAGCCTACCCAGGGGGAACACAGATACGCAGTATTTT. This sequence joins TRBV5-1 and TRBJ2-3; 7 nucleotides line up with TRBD1. The germline V gene encodes CDR1 SGHRS and CDR2 YFSETQ. Trimming cost V 4 bases and J 2 bases; bases outside gene matches: 7. This CDR3 contains 15 residues.

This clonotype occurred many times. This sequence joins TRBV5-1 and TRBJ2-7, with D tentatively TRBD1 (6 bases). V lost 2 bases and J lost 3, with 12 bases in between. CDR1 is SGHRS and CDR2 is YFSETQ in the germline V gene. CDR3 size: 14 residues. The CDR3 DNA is TGCGCCAGCAGCTTAGGAGGACAGTACTACGAGCAGTACTTC. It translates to CASSLGGQYYEQYF.

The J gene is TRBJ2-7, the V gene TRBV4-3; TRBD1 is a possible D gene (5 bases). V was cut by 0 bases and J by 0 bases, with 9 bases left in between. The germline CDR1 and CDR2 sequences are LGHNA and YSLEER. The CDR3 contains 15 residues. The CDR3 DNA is TGCGCCAGCAGCCAAGAGCAGGGCCCCTCCTACGAGCAGTACTTC. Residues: CASSQEQGPSYEQYF.

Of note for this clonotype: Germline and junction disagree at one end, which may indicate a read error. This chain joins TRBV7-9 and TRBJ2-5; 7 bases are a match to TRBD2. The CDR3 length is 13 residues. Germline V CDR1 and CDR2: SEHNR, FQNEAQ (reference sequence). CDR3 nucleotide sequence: TGTGCCAGCAGCTGGGAGGGGAGAGGGACCCAGTGCTTC. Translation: CASSWEGRGTQCF.

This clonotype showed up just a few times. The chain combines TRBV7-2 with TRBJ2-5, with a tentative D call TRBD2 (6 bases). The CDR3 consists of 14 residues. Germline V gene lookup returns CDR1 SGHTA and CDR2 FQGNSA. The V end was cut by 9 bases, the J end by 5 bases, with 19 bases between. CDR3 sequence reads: CASCPLGRFETQYF. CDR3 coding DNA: TGTGCCAGTTGCCCCCTGGGGAGGTTTGAGACCCAGTACTTC.

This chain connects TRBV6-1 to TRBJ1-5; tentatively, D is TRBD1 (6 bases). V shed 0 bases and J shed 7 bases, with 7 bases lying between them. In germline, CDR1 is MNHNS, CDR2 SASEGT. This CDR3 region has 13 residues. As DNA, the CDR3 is TGTGCCAGCAGTGAAGCGAGGGGGCAGCCCCAGCATTTT. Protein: CASSEARGQPQHF.

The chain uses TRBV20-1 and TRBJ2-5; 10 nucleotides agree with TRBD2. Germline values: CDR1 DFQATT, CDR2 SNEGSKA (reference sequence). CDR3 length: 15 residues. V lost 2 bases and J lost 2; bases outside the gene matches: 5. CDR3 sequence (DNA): TGCAGTGCTAGACGGGCTAGCGGGAGACAAGAGACCCAGTACTTC. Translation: CSARRASGRQETQYF.

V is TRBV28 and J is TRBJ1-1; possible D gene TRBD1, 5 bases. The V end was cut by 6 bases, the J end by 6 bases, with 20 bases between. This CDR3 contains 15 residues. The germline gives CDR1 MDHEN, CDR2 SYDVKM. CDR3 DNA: TGTGCCAGCAGAAACCAGGGCCCCGTGCGGTCTGAAGCTTTCTTT. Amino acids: CASRNQGPVRSEAFF. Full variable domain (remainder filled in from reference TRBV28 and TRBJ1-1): DVKVTQSSRYLVKRTGEKVFLECVQDMDHENMFWYRQDPGLGLRLIYFSYDVKMKEKGDIPEGYSVSREKKERFSLILESASTNQTSMYLCASRNQGPVRSEAFFGQGTRLTVV.

In DNA form, the CDR3 reads TGTGCCAGCAGCGCCACCCTGGGCACCAGCTATGGCTACACCTTC. Its translation is CASSATLGTSYGYTF. The rearrangement joins TRBV9 to TRBJ1-2; D unresolved. There are 15 residues in the CDR3. V gave up 3 bases and J gave up 4 bases, with 16 bases separating them. From germline, CDR1 is SGDLS and CDR2 YYNGEE.

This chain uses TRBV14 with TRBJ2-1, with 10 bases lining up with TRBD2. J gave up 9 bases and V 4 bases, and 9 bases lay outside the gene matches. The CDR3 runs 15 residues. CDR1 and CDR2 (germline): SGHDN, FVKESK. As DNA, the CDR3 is TGTGCCAGCAGCCGGCTCCTAGCGGGAGCAGTTGAGCAGTTCTTC. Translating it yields CASSRLLAGAVEQFF.

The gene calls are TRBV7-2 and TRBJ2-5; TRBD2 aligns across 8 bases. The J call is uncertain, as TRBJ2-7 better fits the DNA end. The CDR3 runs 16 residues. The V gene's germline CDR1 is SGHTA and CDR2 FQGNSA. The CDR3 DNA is TGTGCCAGCAGCTCCAGAGGTAGCGGGACCTTCTGCGAGCAGTACTTC. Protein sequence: CASSSRGSGTFCEQYF.

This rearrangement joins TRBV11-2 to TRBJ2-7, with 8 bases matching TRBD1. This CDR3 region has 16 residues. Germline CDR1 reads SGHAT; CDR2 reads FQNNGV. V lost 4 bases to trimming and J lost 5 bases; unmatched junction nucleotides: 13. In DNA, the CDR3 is TGTGCCAGCAGCTCCATAAGTGTCAGGGGGCACCACGAGCAGTACTTC. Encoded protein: CASSSISVRGHHEQYF.

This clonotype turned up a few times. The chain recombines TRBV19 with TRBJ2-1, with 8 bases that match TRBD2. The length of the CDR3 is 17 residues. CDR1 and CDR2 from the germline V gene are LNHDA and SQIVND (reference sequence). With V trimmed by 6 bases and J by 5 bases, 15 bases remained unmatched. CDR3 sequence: CASRLGRIGAGDNEQFF. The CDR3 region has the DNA TGTGCCAGTAGGTTGGGGCGAATCGGAGCGGGGGACAATGAGCAGTTCTTC.

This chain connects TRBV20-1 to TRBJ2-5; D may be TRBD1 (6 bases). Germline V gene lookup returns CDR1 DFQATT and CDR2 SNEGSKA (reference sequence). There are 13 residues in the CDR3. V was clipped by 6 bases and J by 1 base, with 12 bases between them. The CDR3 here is CSAPQGSQETQYF. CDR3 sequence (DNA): TGCAGTGCCCCACAGGGATCCCAAGAGACCCAGTACTTC.

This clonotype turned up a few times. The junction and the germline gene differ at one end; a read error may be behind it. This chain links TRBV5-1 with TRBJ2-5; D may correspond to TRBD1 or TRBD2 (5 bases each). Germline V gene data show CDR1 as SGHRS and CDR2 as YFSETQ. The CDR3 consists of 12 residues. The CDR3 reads CASNRDEETQYF. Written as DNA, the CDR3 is TGTGCCAGCAACCGGGACGAGGAGACCCAGTACTTC.

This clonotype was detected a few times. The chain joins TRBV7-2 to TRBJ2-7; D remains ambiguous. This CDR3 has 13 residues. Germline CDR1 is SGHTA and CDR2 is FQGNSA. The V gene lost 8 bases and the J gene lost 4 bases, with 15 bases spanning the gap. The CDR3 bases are TGTGCCAGCGGTACTGGGGTAGGGTACGAGCAGTACTTC. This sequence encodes CASGTGVGYEQYF.

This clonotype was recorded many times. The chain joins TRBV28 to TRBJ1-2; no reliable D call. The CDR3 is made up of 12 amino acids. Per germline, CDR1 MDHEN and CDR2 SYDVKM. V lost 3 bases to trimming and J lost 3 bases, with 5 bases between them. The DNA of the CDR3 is TGTGCCAGCAGTTTGAGGGACTATGGCTACACCTTC. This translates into CASSLRDYGYTF.

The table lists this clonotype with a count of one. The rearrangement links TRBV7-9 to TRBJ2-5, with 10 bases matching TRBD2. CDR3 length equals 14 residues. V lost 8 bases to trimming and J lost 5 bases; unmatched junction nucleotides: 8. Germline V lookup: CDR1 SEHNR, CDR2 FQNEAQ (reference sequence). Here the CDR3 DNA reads TGTGCCAGCGGCCAGCGGGAGGGACTGGAGACCCAGTACTTC. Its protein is CASGQREGLETQYF. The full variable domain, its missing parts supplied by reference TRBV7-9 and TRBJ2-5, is DTGVSQNPRHKITKRGQNVTFRCDPISEHNRLYWYRQTLGQGPEFLTYFQNEAQLEKSRLLSDRFSAERPKGSFSTLEIQRTEQGDSAMYLCASGQREGLETQYFGPGTRLLVL.

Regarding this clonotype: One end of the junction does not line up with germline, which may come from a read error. The DNA for the CDR3 is TGTGCCAGCATAACAGGGACAGCCAACACTGTAGCTTTCTTT. Protein: CASITGTANTVAFF. The chain uses TRBV6-6 and TRBJ1-1, with TRBD1 identical over 7 bases. CDR1 MNHNY and CDR2 SVGAGI come from the germline V gene (reference sequence). The CDR3 totals 14 residues.

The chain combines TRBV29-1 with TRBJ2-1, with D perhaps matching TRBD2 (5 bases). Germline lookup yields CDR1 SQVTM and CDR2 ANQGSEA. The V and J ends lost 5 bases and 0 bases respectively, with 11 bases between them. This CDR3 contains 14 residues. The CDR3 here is CSVLVGSSYNEQFF. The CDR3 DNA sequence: TGCAGCGTTTTAGTGGGGAGCTCCTACAATGAGCAGTTCTTC.

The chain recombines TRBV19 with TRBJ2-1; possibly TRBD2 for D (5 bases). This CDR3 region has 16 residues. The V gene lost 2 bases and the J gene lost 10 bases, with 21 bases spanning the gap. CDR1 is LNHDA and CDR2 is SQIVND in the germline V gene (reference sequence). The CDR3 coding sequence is TGTGCCAGTAGTATACCCCCTTGGGTGAGCGGTCGCGAGCAGTTCTTC. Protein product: CASSIPPWVSGREQFF.

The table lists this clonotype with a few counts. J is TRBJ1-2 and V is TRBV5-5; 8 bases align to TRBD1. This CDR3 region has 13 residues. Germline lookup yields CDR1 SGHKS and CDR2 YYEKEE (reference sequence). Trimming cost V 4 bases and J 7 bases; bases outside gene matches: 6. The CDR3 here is CASSGQTGGGYTF. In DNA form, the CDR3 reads TGTGCCAGCAGCGGACAAACAGGGGGTGGCTACACCTTC.

The CDR3 DNA follows: TGTGCCAGCAGTTTGGGAGGCAGTGATGAGCAGTTCTTC. Its protein product is CASSLGGSDEQFF. The chain carries TRBV28 and TRBJ2-1; a possible D gene is TRBD2 (6 bases). Germline CDR1 MDHEN, CDR2 SYDVKM. V was shortened by 3 bases and J by 8 bases, with 11 bases between the two germline ends. The CDR3 is 13 amino acids.

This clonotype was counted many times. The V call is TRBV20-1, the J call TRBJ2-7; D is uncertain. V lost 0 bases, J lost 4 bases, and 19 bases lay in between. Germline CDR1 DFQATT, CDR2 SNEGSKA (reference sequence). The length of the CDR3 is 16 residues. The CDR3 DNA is TGCAGTGCTAGAGATCTGGGCCGCGGCCAGGAGTACGAGCAGTACTTC. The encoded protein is CSARDLGRGQEYEQYF.

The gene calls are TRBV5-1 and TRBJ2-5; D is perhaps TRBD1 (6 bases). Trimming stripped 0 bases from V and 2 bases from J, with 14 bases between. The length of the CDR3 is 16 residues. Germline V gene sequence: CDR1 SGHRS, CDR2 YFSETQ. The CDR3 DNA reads TGCGCCAGCAGCTTGGGTGGGGCAGGGGTACAAGAGACCCAGTACTTC. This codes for CASSLGGAGVQETQYF.

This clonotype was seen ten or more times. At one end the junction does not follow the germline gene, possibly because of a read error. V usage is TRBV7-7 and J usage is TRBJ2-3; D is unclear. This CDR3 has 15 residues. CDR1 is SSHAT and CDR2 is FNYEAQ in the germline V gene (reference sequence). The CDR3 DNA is TGTGCTAGCAGCTCAGGAGAAGGGCGCACAGATACGCAGTATTTT. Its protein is CASSSGEGRTDTQYF. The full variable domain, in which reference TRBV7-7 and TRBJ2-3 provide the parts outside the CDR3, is GAGVSQSPRYKVTKRGQDVTLRCDPISSHATLYWYQQALGQGPEFLTYFNYEAQPDKSGLPSDRFSAERPEGSISTLTIQRTEQRDSAMYRCASSSGEGRTDTQYFGPGTRLTVL.

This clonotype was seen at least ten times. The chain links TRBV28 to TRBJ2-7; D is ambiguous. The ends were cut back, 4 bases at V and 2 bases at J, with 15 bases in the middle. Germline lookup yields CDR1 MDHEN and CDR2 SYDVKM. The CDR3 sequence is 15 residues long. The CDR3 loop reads CASSYTPGSAYEQYF. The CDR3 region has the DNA TGTGCCAGCAGTTACACACCGGGCTCAGCCTACGAGCAGTACTTC.